The 8 T cell receptor beta chains given below trace back to one sample, sequenced in a study of cytomegalovirus exposure and HLA in healthy donors. Libraries were prepared by immunoSEQ multiplex PCR; TCRdb keeps only in-frame clonotypes and omits some of them. The sample holds around 200,000 clones, approximately 84% seen once. The sample taken for sequencing was PBMCs. Every receptor here comes from a woman under 30 in good health and CMV-seropositive.

The V call is TRBV14, the J call TRBJ2-5; a weak D match, TRBD1 (6 bases). The germline V gene encodes CDR1 SGHDN and CDR2 FVKESK. The V and J ends lost 1 base and 4 bases respectively, with 13 bases between them. This CDR3 has 15 amino acids. The CDR3 sequence: CASSQVYRVRETQYF. The CDR3 nucleotides are TGTGCCAGCAGCCAAGTGTACAGGGTTCGAGAGACCCAGTACTTC.

The chain carries TRBV7-3 and TRBJ2-7; D is uncertain. CDR3 length: 11 amino acids. V gave up 7 bases and J gave up 5 bases, with 9 bases separating them. Germline V gene sequence: CDR1 SGHTA, CDR2 FQGTGA. CDR3 DNA: TGTGCCAGCACCCCTAGAGACGAGCAGTACTTC. Protein product: CASTPRDEQYF.

The chain joins TRBV4-2 to TRBJ1-2, with TRBD1 as a possible D gene (6 bases). CDR3 size: 17 residues. V was cut by 5 bases and J by 3 bases, with 22 bases left in between. The germline V gene has CDR1 LGHNA and CDR2 YNFKEQ. The CDR3 sequence is CASSAETGQTQYYGYTF. The DNA of the CDR3 is TGTGCCAGCAGCGCAGAAACAGGACAGACCCAGTACTATGGCTACACCTTC.

J is TRBJ1-5 and V is TRBV12-5; D gene unclear. Trimming took off 4 bases at V and 7 bases at J, with 8 bases between the two ends. This CDR3 spans 12 amino acids. Germline CDR1 is LGHNT and CDR2 is FRNRAP. CDR3 in DNA: TGTGCTAGTGGTTCCGGTAGCCAGCCCCAGCATTTT. Amino acid sequence: CASGSGSQPQHF.

Worth noting for this clone: Other DNA sequences of this sample code for an identical CDR3. V gene TRBV5-1 combines with J gene TRBJ2-3; perhaps TRBD2 as D (6 bases). Germline assignment: CDR1 SGHRS and CDR2 YFSETQ. The V gene lost 3 bases and the J gene lost 2 bases, with 13 bases spanning the gap. This CDR3 region has 15 residues. The CDR3 spells CASSSGTASTDTQYF. The CDR3 DNA reads TGCGCCAGCAGCTCTGGGACTGCGTCCACAGATACGCAGTATTTT.

This chain links TRBV4-1 with TRBJ2-5; 8 positions agree with TRBD2. This CDR3 is 16 amino acids long. CDR1 is MGHRA and CDR2 is YSYEKL in the germline V gene. V lost 0 bases and J lost 5; bases outside the gene matches: 8. CDR3 DNA sequence: TGCGCCAGCAGCCAAGATGGCGGGGGGTCGGGGGAGACCCAGTACTTC. It yields the protein CASSQDGGGSGETQYF.

V is TRBV6-5 and J is TRBJ1-4; tentatively, D is TRBD1 (6 bases). Germline values: CDR1 MNHEY, CDR2 SVGAGI. Trimming left V 6 bases short and J 7 bases short, with 18 bases between. CDR3 length: 15 amino acids. CDR3 nucleotide sequence: TGTGCCAGCAGCCCCACCCAAGGACAGCTTGAAAAACTGTTTTTT. It encodes CASSPTQGQLEKLFF.

The V and J genes are TRBV13 and TRBJ2-6; D possibly corresponds to TRBD1 (5 bases). CDR3 size: 15 residues. Germline lookup yields CDR1 PRHDT and CDR2 FYEKMQ (reference sequence). V was trimmed by 3 bases and J by 2 bases, leaving 8 bases between them. The CDR3 reads CASSFQGAGANVLTF. In DNA form, the CDR3 reads TGTGCCAGCAGCTTTCAAGGGGCTGGGGCCAACGTCCTGACTTTC.